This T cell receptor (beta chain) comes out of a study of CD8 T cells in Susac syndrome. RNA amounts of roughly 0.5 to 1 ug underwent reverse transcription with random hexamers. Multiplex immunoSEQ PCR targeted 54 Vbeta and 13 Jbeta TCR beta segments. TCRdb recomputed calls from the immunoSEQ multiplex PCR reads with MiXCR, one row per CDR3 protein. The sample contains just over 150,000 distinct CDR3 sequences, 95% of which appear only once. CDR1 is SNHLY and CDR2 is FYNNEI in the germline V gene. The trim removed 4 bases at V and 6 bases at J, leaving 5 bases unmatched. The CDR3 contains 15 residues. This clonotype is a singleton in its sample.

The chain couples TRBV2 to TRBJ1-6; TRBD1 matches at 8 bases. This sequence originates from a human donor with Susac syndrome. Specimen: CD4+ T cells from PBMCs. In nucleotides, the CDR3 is TGTGCCAGCAGTGTGGCCGGACAGGGTAATTCACCCCTCCACTTT. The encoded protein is CASSVAGQGNSPLHF.